Each of the 5 T cell receptor beta chains below was sequenced from the same sample in a study of T cell changes during pregnancy in multiple sclerosis. Sequencing used immunoSEQ multiplex PCR; TCRdb keeps in-frame clones, though not all of them. Among approximately 99,000 clones listed, 75% to 95% were seen once. Sequenced material: peripheral blood, taken in the second trimester of pregnancy. These receptors were collected from a female donor in good health, enrolled as a control in a pregnancy study.

CDR3 sequence reads: CAWTGGVDEKLFF. The CDR3 DNA sequence: TGTGCCTGGACAGGGGGCGTTGATGAAAAACTGTTTTTT. The chain couples TRBV30 to TRBJ1-4, with 8 bases that match TRBD1. The CDR3 is 13 amino acids. J lost 6 bases, V lost 4 bases, and 4 bases had no gene match. Germline CDR1 reads GTSNPN; CDR2 reads SVGIG (reference sequence).

The rearrangement uses TRBV2 and TRBJ1-1, with a possible D match to TRBD1 (6 bases). The germline gives CDR1 SNHLY, CDR2 FYNNEI. The CDR3 contains 13 residues. V gave up 4 bases and J gave up 1 base, with 7 bases separating them. The CDR3 region is CASSGGPNTEAFF. The DNA for the CDR3 is TGTGCCAGCAGTGGGGGGCCGAACACTGAAGCTTTCTTT.

This clone was recorded once. The rearrangement joins TRBV6-6 to TRBJ1-5; TRBD1 is a possible D gene (5 bases). The CDR3 is made up of 14 amino acids. Germline-derived CDR1 and CDR2 are MNHNY and SVGAGI (reference sequence). The germline V and J ends were trimmed by 8 bases and 2 bases, with 13 bases remaining between them. CDR3 sequence: CASRGGRGNQPQHF. CDR3 DNA: TGTGCCAGCCGGGGGGGAAGGGGCAATCAGCCCCAGCATTTT.

The chain couples TRBV28 to TRBJ1-2; possible D gene TRBD1, 6 bases. Germline V gene lookup returns CDR1 MDHEN and CDR2 SYDVKM. Trimming cost V 5 bases and J 4 bases, with 11 bases left between them. The CDR3 extends over 13 amino acids. The CDR3 sequence is CASSRGQLYGYTF. The CDR3 nucleotides are TGTGCCAGCAGTCGTGGACAGCTCTATGGCTACACCTTC.

The chain carries TRBV18 and TRBJ1-2; TRBD1 agrees at 7 bases. Germline lookup yields CDR1 KGHSH and CDR2 LQKENI. This CDR3 has 14 residues. The V and J ends lost 6 bases and 4 bases, in that order; junction bases with no gene match: 8. The CDR3 region is CASSLQGLGYGYTF. For the CDR3, the DNA is TGTGCCAGCTCTTTACAGGGGTTGGGCTATGGCTACACCTTC.